This T cell receptor beta chain derives from a study of T cell responses to AZD1222 COVID-19 vaccine. CDR3 length: 13 amino acids. Per germline, CDR1 SGHNT and CDR2 YENEEA. The V end lost 4 bases, the J end lost 8 bases, and 13 bases lay between the germline ends. Sequenced by immunoSEQ multiplex PCR; TCRdb stores in-frame clones only, minus some. The sample records roughly 140,000 clones, approximately 88% being singletons. The chain combines TRBV11-3 with TRBJ2-3, with a weak D call TRBD1 (6 bases). This clonotype originated in an adult in good health. Sequencing used peripheral blood, obtained on day 0 of MenACWY control vaccination. The CDR3 nucleotides are TGTGCCAGCAGCTCGGAACAGGGTTTTACGCAGTATTTT. It translates to CASSSEQGFTQYF.